The rows below give T cell receptor beta chains drawn from one sample of a study of shared clonotypes between healthy human individuals. Generated by immunoSEQ multiplex PCR, the TCRdb table keeps only in-frame clones and is missing some. The table has 2 million to 2.5 million clones, over 85% seen once. The sequenced sample consisted of naive CD4+ T cells from PBMCs. The receptors here all came from a man aged 18 to 30 in good health. Some clones in this sample may be carry-over from other donors' samples. Each CDR3 is given with its conserved first and last residue. Each record gives: J gene, clone size, D gene, CDR3 length, V gene, CDR3 protein, CDR3 DNA. D genes are given only for firm matches. Clone size is stated in some rows and not others, as once, few, many or a class when expanded.

TRBJ2-5 | . | . | 12 | TRBV13 | CASSPLEGAQYF | TGTGCCAGCAGCCCCCTGGAGGGGGCCCAGTACTTC
TRBJ2-3 | . | . | 14 | TRBV5-4 | CASSSPERADTQYF | TGTGCCAGCAGTTCCCCGGAGCGCGCAGATACGCAGTATTTT
TRBJ2-3 | . | TRBD2 | 14 | TRBV7-2 | CASSLVAGADTQYF | TGTGCCAGCAGCTTAGTGGCGGGAGCAGATACGCAGTATTTT
TRBJ2-1 | . | . | 15 | TRBV5-1 | CASRPIAAKYNEQFF | TGCGCCAGCAGACCGATAGCGGCGAAATACAATGAGCAGTTCTTC
TRBJ2-7 | . | TRBD1 | 16 | TRBV19 | CASSIIRSGTAYEQYF | TGTGCCAGTAGTATCATCCGGTCCGGGACAGCCTACGAGCAGTACTTC
TRBJ1-2 | . | . | 8 | TRBV20-1 | CSARENTF | TGCAGTGCTAGAGAAAACACCTTC
TRBJ2-3 | . | . | 16 | TRBV7-9 | CASSGKTVFSTDTQYF | TGTGCCAGCAGTGGTAAGACGGTATTTAGCACAGATACGCAGTATTTT
TRBJ1-3 | . | . | 15 | TRBV5-6 | CASSLVQAEGNTIYF | TGTGCCAGCAGCTTGGTCCAGGCGGAAGGAAACACCATATATTTT
TRBJ2-7 | . | . | 14 | TRBV7-2 | CASSSWTVSYEQYF | TGTGCCAGCAGCTCCTGGACCGTTTCCTACGAGCAGTACTTC
TRBJ2-5 | . | TRBD2 | 14 | TRBV28 | CASSSSGRQETQYF | TGTGCCAGCAGTTCTAGCGGGAGACAAGAGACCCAGTACTTC
TRBJ2-7 | once | TRBD2 | 16 | TRBV27 | CASSLTVAGGPYEQYF | TGTGCCAGCAGTTTAACCGTAGCGGGAGGGCCCTACGAGCAGTACTTC
TRBJ1-4 | . | . | 15 | TRBV5-1 | CASSLAPGHNEKLFF | TGCGCCAGCAGCTTGGCCCCCGGTCACAATGAAAAACTGTTTTTT
TRBJ1-1 | . | TRBD1 | 15 | TRBV28 | CASSLSGQDWGEAFF | TGTGCCAGCAGTTTATCCGGACAGGATTGGGGTGAAGCTTTCTTT
TRBJ1-2 | . | TRBD1 | 13 | TRBV28 | CASSSQGNYGYTF | TGTGCCAGCAGTTCACAGGGGAACTATGGCTACACCTTC
TRBJ2-5 | . | . | 13 | TRBV7-2 | CASSMTPQETQYF | TGTGCCAGCAGCATGACACCACAAGAGACCCAGTACTTC
TRBJ1-2 | . | . | 14 | TRBV4-3 | CASSLSEADYGYTF | TGCGCCAGCAGCCTCTCTGAAGCGGACTATGGCTACACCTTC
TRBJ1-2 | few | . | 14 | TRBV4-1 | CASSQEGLGYGYTF | TGCGCCAGCAGCCAAGAGGGGCTTGGCTATGGCTACACCTTC
TRBJ2-4 | once | . | 19 | TRBV4-3 | CASSQDIEPRRLAKNIQYF | TGCGCCAGCAGCCAAGATATAGAACCGAGGCGGTTAGCCAAAAACATTCAGTACTTC
TRBJ2-1 | . | . | 15 | TRBV9 | CASSVGAGLSSVQFF | TGTGCCAGCAGCGTAGGGGCGGGATTGAGTTCGGTGCAGTTCTTC
TRBJ1-4 | . | TRBD1 | 14 | TRBV4-1 | CASSPTGGSEKLFF | TGCGCCAGCAGCCCGACAGGGGGAAGTGAAAAACTGTTTTTT
TRBJ1-2 | . | . | 15 | TRBV6-4 | CASSSPTATNYGYTF | TGTGCCAGCAGTTCCCCTACTGCAACAAACTATGGCTACACCTTC
TRBJ2-7 | . | TRBD1 | 18 | TRBV23-1 | CASSLRHPPDRATYEQYF | TGCGCCAGCAGTCTCCGTCACCCCCCGGACAGGGCAACCTACGAGCAGTACTTC
TRBJ2-1 | . | . | 15 | TRBV7-9 | CASSSERLLYNEQFF | TGTGCCAGCAGCTCAGAGCGGCTTTTATACAATGAGCAGTTCTTC
TRBJ2-3 | . | . | 14 | TRBV19 | CASRIAGPTDTQYF | TGTGCCAGTAGAATTGCGGGACCTACAGATACGCAGTATTTT
TRBJ2-5 | . | TRBD1 | 18 | TRBV9 | CASSVGFTWSGGSETQYF | TGTGCCAGCAGCGTAGGTTTTACGTGGTCAGGGGGTAGCGAGACCCAGTACTTC
TRBJ2-7 | . | TRBD2 | 14 | TRBV7-9 | CASTVAGPVYEQYF | TGTGCCAGCACCGTAGCGGGGCCTGTCTACGAGCAGTACTTC
TRBJ1-5 | . | TRBD1 | 14 | TRBV6-1 | CASFSGQGNQPQHF | TGTGCCAGTTTCTCGGGACAGGGAAATCAGCCCCAGCATTTT
TRBJ2-7 | . | TRBD2 | 14 | TRBV5-4 | CASSPPAGAGEQYF | TGTGCCAGCAGCCCCCCGGCGGGAGCAGGTGAGCAGTACTTC
TRBJ2-3 | . | . | 12 | TRBV7-8 | CASSSVDLDQYF | TGTGCCAGCAGCTCGGTTGATCTAGACCAGTATTTT
TRBJ2-1 | . | TRBD1 | 18 | TRBV5-1 | CASSLRQGISTGYNEQFF | TGCGCCAGCAGCTTGAGACAGGGGATCTCCACTGGCTACAATGAGCAGTTCTTC
TRBJ2-1 | . | . | 17 | TRBV5-4 | CASSSAFDRSVSNEQFF | TGTGCCAGCAGCTCAGCTTTCGACAGATCGGTATCCAATGAGCAGTTCTTC
TRBJ2-3 | . | . | 13 | TRBV5-4 | CASSLDRTDTQYF | TGTGCCAGCAGCCTAGATCGCACAGATACGCAGTATTTT
TRBJ2-3 | few | TRBD2 | 15 | TRBV5-1 | CASSVAGGSTDTQYF | TGCGCCAGCAGCGTAGCGGGAGGGAGCACAGATACGCAGTATTTT
TRBJ2-2 | . | TRBD1 | 18 | TRBV7-7 | CASSLGPGQGGDTGELFF | TGTGCCAGCAGCTTAGGACCGGGACAGGGAGGAGACACCGGGGAGCTGTTTTTT
TRBJ1-1 | . | . | 14 | TRBV29-1 | CSVESGERDTEAFF | TGCAGCGTGGAGAGTGGCGAGAGGGACACTGAAGCTTTCTTT
TRBJ2-3 | . | TRBD2 | 13 | TRBV9 | CASSVAGGGTQYF | TGTGCCAGCAGCGTAGCTGGGGGGGGTACGCAGTATTTT
TRBJ1-3 | . | . | 16 | TRBV9 | CASSVGVISSGNTIYF | TGTGCCAGCAGCGTAGGAGTAATCAGCTCTGGAAACACCATATATTTT
TRBJ1-1 | . | . | 15 | TRBV21-1 | CASSRPQGKNTEAFF | TGTGCCAGCAGCAGACCACAGGGGAAGAACACTGAAGCTTTCTTT
TRBJ2-7 | . | TRBD1 | 15 | TRBV7-9 | CASSYPDRDPYEQYF | TGTGCCAGCAGCTACCCGGACAGGGACCCCTACGAGCAGTACTTC
TRBJ1-4 | . | . | 14 | TRBV28 | CASSSGIGGEKLFF | TGTGCCAGCAGTTCCGGCATAGGGGGGGAAAAACTGTTTTTT
TRBJ2-7 | . | TRBD1 | 15 | TRBV9 | CASSLMGQGRREQYF | TGTGCCAGCAGCTTAATGGGACAGGGTAGACGCGAGCAGTACTTC
TRBJ2-7 | . | . | 15 | TRBV4-3 | CASSQEIWSYYEQYF | TGCGCCAGCAGCCAAGAGATCTGGTCGTATTACGAGCAGTACTTC
TRBJ2-3 | . | TRBD2 | 16 | TRBV19 | CASRSRGLAGADTQYF | TGTGCCAGTAGATCAAGAGGGCTAGCGGGAGCCGATACGCAGTATTTT
TRBJ2-4 | . | . | 13 | TRBV7-2 | CASSFVKQDVEYF | TGTGCCAGCAGCTTCGTAAAACAGGACGTCGAGTACTTC
TRBJ1-5 | . | TRBD1 | 17 | TRBV6-1 | CASSEARTGQGYQPQHF | TGTGCCAGCAGTGAAGCCCGGACAGGACAGGGGTATCAGCCCCAGCATTTT
TRBJ1-2 | . | . | 15 | TRBV9 | CASSPEAGANYGYTF | TGTGCCAGCAGCCCCGAGGCGGGGGCTAACTATGGCTACACCTTC
TRBJ2-3 | . | . | 15 | TRBV4-2 | CASSQLGDSTDTQYF | TGTGCCAGCAGCCAATTAGGAGATAGCACAGATACGCAGTATTTT
TRBJ1-5 | . | TRBD1 | 16 | TRBV11-3 | CASSFQWTGGNQPQHF | TGTGCCAGCAGCTTTCAGTGGACAGGGGGCAATCAGCCCCAGCATTTT
TRBJ1-3 | . | TRBD1 | 11 | TRBV6-5 | CASGQGNTIYF | TGTGCCAGCGGACAGGGGAACACCATATATTTT
TRBJ2-1 | . | TRBD2 | 15 | TRBV28 | CASSFSRESYNEQFF | TGTGCCAGCAGTTTCTCGCGGGAGAGCTACAATGAGCAGTTCTTC
TRBJ1-5 | . | . | 12 | TRBV5-6 | CASSLGGANQHF | TGTGCCAGCAGCTTAGGAGGTGCAAATCAGCATTTT
TRBJ2-2 | . | . | 15 | TRBV6-1 | CASTVAGLVSGELFF | TGTGCCAGCACGGTGGCGGGACTGGTTTCCGGGGAGCTGTTTTTT